The 30 T cell receptor beta chains below were found in one sample sequenced in a study of cytomegalovirus exposure and HLA in healthy donors. 13 Jbeta primers and 60 Vbeta primers were used for the PCR. TCRdb's table, derived via immunoSEQ multiplex PCR, lists solely in-frame clones and lacks some. The sample includes around 300,000 clones, roughly two thirds of them seen just once. Sequencing was performed on PBMCs. The receptors shown here come from a female donor in good health and CMV-seronegative.

The V call is TRBV5-5, the J call TRBJ2-1; 7 nucleotides align to TRBD2. CDR3 size: 15 residues. Trimming removed 0 bases from V and 2 bases from J; junction bases left unmatched: 2. Germline V gene lookup returns CDR1 SGHKS and CDR2 YYEKEE (reference sequence). CDR3 loop: CASSLALAAYNEQFF. Here the CDR3 DNA reads TGTGCCAGCAGCTTGGCTCTAGCGGCCTACAATGAGCAGTTCTTC. Based on the CDR3 plus reference TRBV5-5 and TRBJ2-1, the full variable domain is DAGVTQSPTHLIKTRGQQVTLRCSPISGHKSVSWYQQVLGQGPQFIFQYYEKEERGRGNFPDRFSARQFPNYSSELNVNALLLGDSALYLCASSLALAAYNEQFFGPGTRLTVL.

The V gene is TRBV6-5, the J gene TRBJ1-5, with D maybe TRBD1 (6 bases). The CDR3 runs to 13 residues. Trimming removed 6 bases from V and 4 bases from J, with 10 bases in between. The V gene's germline CDR1 is MNHEY and CDR2 SVGAGI. CDR3 nucleotide sequence: TGTGCCAGCAGAGACACAGGGAATCAGCCCCAGCATTTT. It translates to CASRDTGNQPQHF.

This clone was detected only once. The chain couples TRBV7-9 to TRBJ1-2, with 7 bases lining up with TRBD1. The CDR3 length is 13 residues. V lost 3 bases and J lost 4; bases outside the gene matches: 2. From germline, CDR1 is SEHNR and CDR2 FQNEAQ (reference sequence). This CDR3 is CASSFQGVYGYTF. In nucleotides, the CDR3 is TGTGCCAGCAGCTTCCAGGGGGTCTATGGCTACACCTTC.

The V gene is TRBV2, the J gene TRBJ2-7; 11 positions agree with TRBD1. The CDR3 spans 17 residues. The V and J ends lost 4 bases and 3 bases, in that order; junction bases with no gene match: 11. CDR1 SNHLY and CDR2 FYNNEI come from the germline V gene. Written as DNA, the CDR3 is TGTGCCAGCAGTGGTATAGCCGGACAGGGGGCTGACTACGAGCAGTACTTC. Encoded protein: CASSGIAGQGADYEQYF.

This clone appeared a few times. The V and J genes are TRBV28 and TRBJ2-3, with D perhaps matching TRBD2 (6 bases). Trimming stripped 10 bases from V and 6 bases from J, with 14 bases between. The CDR3 length is 12 residues. Germline V gene data show CDR1 as MDHEN and CDR2 as SYDVKM. Written as DNA, the CDR3 is TGTGCCATTGCGGGATCCCTGGATACGCAGTATTTT. This sequence encodes CAIAGSLDTQYF.

This clone showed up just once. The V and J genes are TRBV15 and TRBJ1-2, with D possibly TRBD1 on 6 matching bases. The V end was cut by 0 bases, the J end by 9 bases, with 26 bases between. This CDR3 region has 18 residues. The V gene's germline CDR1 is LNHNV and CDR2 YYDKDF (reference sequence). The CDR3 coding sequence is TGTGCCACCAGCAGAGATCCTAAGGACAGCGTGTCCGACTTTAGCTACACCTTC. The encoded protein is CATSRDPKDSVSDFSYTF.

V usage is TRBV5-1 and J usage is TRBJ2-1; D possibly corresponds to TRBD1 (6 bases). CDR3 length: 16 amino acids. CDR1 SGHRS and CDR2 YFSETQ come from the germline V gene. V gave up 4 bases and J gave up 0 bases, with 14 bases separating them. CDR3 sequence: CASSEQGPSSYNEQFF. CDR3 DNA: TGCGCCAGCAGCGAACAGGGCCCCAGCTCCTACAATGAGCAGTTCTTC.

Concerning this clone: Different DNA sequences within this sample yield the same CDR3. The V call is TRBV10-1, the J call TRBJ1-2; D not resolved. In germline, CDR1 is WNHNN, CDR2 SYGVQD (reference sequence). This CDR3 spans 15 amino acids. Trimming pared 3 bases from V and 2 bases from J, leaving 13 bases between. The CDR3 DNA reads TGCGCCAGCAGTGATTCCACCGAGCTAAACTATGGCTACACCTTC. It yields the protein CASSDSTELNYGYTF.

The V gene is TRBV5-8, the J gene TRBJ1-2; no clear D gene. The CDR3 totals 13 residues. CDR1 and CDR2 (germline): SGHTS, YDEGEE. With 2 bases removed from V and 2 bases from J, the gap between germline ends came to 7 bases. The CDR3 region is CASSFRGNYGYTF. The DNA of the CDR3 is TGTGCCAGCAGCTTTAGAGGGAACTATGGCTACACCTTC.

The chain combines TRBV5-5 with TRBJ1-1, with TRBD1 matching 7 bases. After removal of 4 bases from V and 10 bases from J, the junction contained 13 bases not matched to a gene. The length of the CDR3 is 14 residues. Germline CDR1 is SGHKS and CDR2 is YYEKEE (reference sequence). The CDR3, as DNA: TGTGCCAGCAGCGCGGGCGACAGGGTACGTGGAGCTTTCTTT. This encodes CASSAGDRVRGAFF.

The CDR3 DNA follows: TGCGCCAGCAGCTTGGCGATAGCGGGGGGGTACAATGAGCAGTTCTTC. Amino acid sequence: CASSLAIAGGYNEQFF. This sequence joins TRBV5-1 and TRBJ2-1; 11 bases are a match to TRBD2. The CDR3 is 16 residues long. CDR1 and CDR2 (germline): SGHRS, YFSETQ. V shed 0 bases, J shed 4 bases, and the junction held 3 bases outside the gene matches. The complete variable domain, with remaining parts taken from reference TRBV5-1 and TRBJ2-1, reads KAGVTQTPRYLIKTRGQQVTLSCSPISGHRSVSWYQQTPGQGLQFLFEYFSETQRNKGNFPGRFSGRQFSNSRSEMNVSTLELGDSALYLCASSLAIAGGYNEQFFGPGTRLTVL.

The chain links TRBV2 to TRBJ2-3, with a possible D match to TRBD2 (6 bases). This CDR3 contains 14 residues. Germline V gene lookup returns CDR1 SNHLY and CDR2 FYNNEI. The V and J ends lost 6 bases and 2 bases respectively, with 12 bases between them. The CDR3 nucleotides are TGTGCCAGCAGGGAGGGACTCTCCACAGATACGCAGTATTTT. This encodes CASREGLSTDTQYF.

This chain joins TRBV28 and TRBJ1-6; no clear D gene. The CDR3 runs to 13 residues. V lost 8 bases and J lost 5, with 10 bases in between. CDR1 is MDHEN and CDR2 is SYDVKM in the germline V gene. The CDR3 nucleotides read TGTGCCAGCCTGACGGGAAATAATTCACCCCTCCACTTT. Translating it yields CASLTGNNSPLHF.

This clone was counted a single time. The V and J genes are TRBV5-4 and TRBJ1-1; a weak D match, TRBD1 (6 bases). V lost 6 bases to trimming and J lost 7 bases, with 16 bases between them. This CDR3 has 13 residues. Germline V gene lookup returns CDR1 SGHNT and CDR2 YYREEE (reference sequence). CDR3 residues: CASTGTNQFEAFF. CDR3 bases: TGTGCCAGCACCGGGACAAATCAATTTGAAGCTTTCTTT.

This clone was counted once. The rearrangement uses TRBV7-2 and TRBJ2-3, with a tentative D call TRBD2 (5 bases). The germline V gene has CDR1 SGHTA and CDR2 FQGNSA. The CDR3 runs 15 residues. V was pared by 2 bases and J by 0 bases, with 9 bases between. The CDR3 nucleotides read TGTGCCAGCAGCTTATCCGGAGGTAGCACAGATACGCAGTATTTT. Translated, it gives CASSLSGGSTDTQYF.

This clone came up a few times. The rearrangement joins TRBV5-1 to TRBJ1-1; maybe TRBD1 (6 bases). Germline V lookup: CDR1 SGHRS, CDR2 YFSETQ. The CDR3 totals 14 residues. The V and J ends lost 3 bases and 2 bases respectively, with 11 bases between them. Written as DNA, the CDR3 is TGCGCCAGCAGCTGGGGGCAGGGTAACACTGAAGCTTTCTTT. This codes for CASSWGQGNTEAFF.

The chain has TRBV7-2 and TRBJ1-5, with D uncertain. The germline V gene has CDR1 SGHTA and CDR2 FQGNSA. The CDR3 length is 15 residues. V lost 2 bases and J lost 2, with 10 bases in between. The CDR3: CASSLFSSRNQPQHF. Here the CDR3 DNA reads TGTGCCAGCAGCTTATTTAGTAGCCGCAATCAGCCCCAGCATTTT.

Turning to this clone: The junction does not match germline at one end; this may be a read error. The chain uses TRBV19 and TRBJ2-6; D is undetermined. The CDR3 runs 11 residues. The V gene's germline CDR1 is LNHDA and CDR2 SQIVND (reference sequence). The chain's CDR3 is CRGSGANVLTF. CDR3 nucleotides: TGCCGAGGCTCTGGGGCCAACGTCCTGACTTTC. The entire variable domain, with the rest obtained from reference TRBV19 and TRBJ2-6, is as follows: DGGITQSPKYLFRKEGQNVTLSCEQNLNHDAMYWYRQDPGQGLRLIYYSQIVNDFQKGDIAEGYSVSREKKESFPLTVTSAQKNPTAFYLCRGSGANVLTFGAGSRLTVL.

The rearrangement joins TRBV6-5 to TRBJ2-7, with 9 positions matching TRBD1. The trim removed 5 bases at V and 4 bases at J, leaving 6 bases unmatched. The CDR3 loop spans 14 amino acids. Per the germline V gene, CDR1 is MNHEY and CDR2 is SVGAGI. DNA for the CDR3: TGTGCCAGCAGTACCGGGACAGGGAGATACGAGCAGTACTTC. Its translation is CASSTGTGRYEQYF.

This rearrangement joins TRBV19 to TRBJ1-2; 8 nucleotides line up with TRBD1. Germline CDR1 reads LNHDA; CDR2 reads SQIVND (reference sequence). V lost 5 bases to trimming and J lost 8 bases; unmatched junction nucleotides: 10. The CDR3 totals 14 residues. CDR3 residues: CASSPSTGVWGYTF. The CDR3 coding sequence is TGTGCCAGTAGTCCCTCGACAGGGGTTTGGGGCTACACCTTC.

The gene calls are TRBV28 and TRBJ2-7, with 16 bases identical to TRBD2. The V gene end was trimmed by 5 bases and the J gene end by 6 bases; junction bases not matched to a gene: 10. Looked up from germline, CDR1 is MDHEN and CDR2 is SYDVKM. The CDR3 consists of 17 residues. The CDR3, as DNA: TGTGCCAGCAGTCTTGGGACTAGCGGGAGGGCCTTAGGCGAGCAGTACTTC. It translates to CASSLGTSGRALGEQYF.

This clone was counted a few times. The chain recombines TRBV6-1 with TRBJ2-2; 7 positions agree with TRBD2. The germline V gene encodes CDR1 MNHNS and CDR2 SASEGT. V shed 8 bases and J 1 base; nucleotides not matched to a gene: 1. The CDR3 contains 13 residues. The DNA of the CDR3 is TGTGCCAGCGGACTAGTGAACACCGGGGAGCTGTTTTTT. Translated: CASGLVNTGELFF.

About this clone itself: The junction and the germline gene differ at one end; a read error may be behind it. The J gene is TRBJ1-1, the V gene TRBV19, with 8 positions matching TRBD1. Germline-derived CDR1 and CDR2 are LNHDA and SQIVND (reference sequence). CDR3 length equals 15 residues. This chain's CDR3 is CASSVDRGTNTEAFF. DNA for the CDR3: TGTGCCAGTAGTGTAGACAGGGGAACGAACACTGAAGCTTTCTTT.

This clone occurred a few times. This sequence joins TRBV6-1 and TRBJ2-1, with 14 bases identical to TRBD2. This CDR3 has 15 residues. The germline gives CDR1 MNHNS, CDR2 SASEGT. V lost 6 bases, J lost 7 bases, and 5 bases stayed unmatched. The CDR3 DNA sequence: TGTGCCAGCAGGGGAGGACTAGCGGGAGGTAATGAGCAGTTCTTC. This gives the protein CASRGGLAGGNEQFF.

Here the CDR3 DNA reads TGTGCCAGCAGCTTAGAAGCGGCCTCCGGTGAGCAGTTCTTC. Residues: CASSLEAASGEQFF. The chain uses TRBV7-6 and TRBJ2-1, with a weak D call TRBD2 (5 bases). Germline CDR1 and CDR2: SGHVS and FNYEAQ. The CDR3 extends over 14 amino acids. The germline V and J ends were trimmed by 1 base and 9 bases, with 13 bases remaining between them.

The chain couples TRBV9 to TRBJ2-5, with a weak D call TRBD2 (6 bases). CDR1 is SGDLS and CDR2 is YYNGEE in the germline V gene. The CDR3 is made up of 16 amino acids. The V end lost 4 bases, the J end lost 1 base, and 17 bases lay between the germline ends. The CDR3 spells CASSLSWTRGQETQYF. CDR3 DNA sequence: TGTGCCAGCAGCCTCTCGTGGACGCGGGGCCAAGAGACCCAGTACTTC.

Of note for this clone: This sample also contains other DNA sequences that code for the same CDR3. V and J are TRBV5-1 and TRBJ2-2; TRBD2 matches at 7 bases. Germline V gene data show CDR1 as SGHRS and CDR2 as YFSETQ. The CDR3 length is 12 residues. Germline trimming cut 5 bases from V and 8 bases from J; bases unmatched to any gene: 3. In nucleotides, the CDR3 is TGCGCCAGCAGTTTAGCGGGTGGGGAGCTGTTTTTT. This encodes CASSLAGGELFF.

The chain couples TRBV7-2 to TRBJ1-2, with TRBD1 matching 10 bases. The CDR3 spans 15 residues. Germline V gene sequence: CDR1 SGHTA, CDR2 FQGNSA. V dropped 5 bases and J dropped 3; count of bases not matched to a gene: 6. CDR3 sequence reads: CASSRGQGVDYGYTF. In DNA form, the CDR3 reads TGTGCCAGCAGCCGTGGACAGGGGGTAGACTATGGCTACACCTTC.

This clone was recorded once. The V call is TRBV7-9, the J call TRBJ1-5, with 9 positions matching TRBD1. Germline assignment: CDR1 SEHNR and CDR2 FQNEAQ (reference sequence). V lost 5 bases, J lost 0 bases, and 5 bases stayed unmatched. This CDR3 has 16 residues. CDR3: CASSPGTGNSNQPQHF. The CDR3, as DNA: TGTGCCAGCAGCCCCGGGACAGGGAATAGCAATCAGCCCCAGCATTTT.

V and J are TRBV5-4 and TRBJ2-1; the D gene is possibly TRBD2 (5 bases). CDR1 is SGHNT and CDR2 is YYREEE in the germline V gene (reference sequence). The V gene lost 2 bases and the J gene lost 0 bases, with 18 bases spanning the gap. The CDR3 has 18 amino acids. CDR3 coding DNA: TGTGCCAGCAGCTTACCGAGGGTCCTCGGTAGCTCCTACAATGAGCAGTTCTTC. This gives the protein CASSLPRVLGSSYNEQFF.